The clone carrying this T cell receptor beta chain was recorded a few times. The data were obtained in a study of T cells in Graves' hyperthyroidism and ophthalmopathy. Turning to the study itself: Prior to any treatment, at the point of initial diagnosis, peripheral blood was collected.

Amplification of TCR beta CDR3 regions used RNA as the template. In the first-round RT-PCR of the TCR CDR3, the HTBI primer set was used. TCRdb re-derived calls from the multiplex PCR reads in MiXCR, one entry per CDR3 protein. The sample lists roughly 700,000 distinct CDR3 sequences; 14% were seen once. The receptor comes from a young woman with Graves' hyperthyroidism. Sequencing input: blood.

CDR3 sequence (DNA): TGTGCCACCAGCAGAGCCTATGACCAAATAGCAGAGACCCAGTACTTC. This gives the protein CATSRAYDQIAETQYF. This chain links TRBV15 with TRBJ2-5, with D unclear. The ends were cut back, 1 base at V and 4 bases at J, with 16 bases in the middle. CDR3 length equals 16 residues. Germline CDR1 reads LNHNV; CDR2 reads YYDKDF (reference sequence).